The 15 T cell receptor beta chains given below trace back to one sample, sequenced in a study of CD8+ T cells in alopecia areata. RNA was isolated and reverse transcribed to cDNA, the sequencing template. Measured with immunoSEQ multiplex PCR; TCRdb has only the in-frame clones, and not every one. Of 120,000 to 150,000 clones in the sample, roughly nine tenths were seen once. Documented treatment: oral pan-JAK inhibitor, 5-10 mg twice daily. Sample: CD8+ T cells sorted from blood, taken at week 4, from a patient treated with tofacitinib. The receptors were gathered from a human donor with alopecia areata.

The chain recombines TRBV9 with TRBJ2-7, with 7 positions matching TRBD1. The germline gives CDR1 SGDLS, CDR2 YYNGEE. V gave up 5 bases and J gave up 5 bases; unmatched junction bases: 13. The CDR3 spans 15 residues. The CDR3 loop is CASSPANQGVHEQYF. CDR3 coding DNA: TGTGCCAGCAGTCCTGCGAACCAGGGGGTCCACGAGCAGTACTTC.

The rearrangement joins TRBV19 to TRBJ1-2; 8 bases agree with TRBD1. The CDR3 sequence is 16 residues long. Losses at the gene ends were 3 bases for V and 2 bases for J; bases not matched to a gene: 8. CDR1 is LNHDA and CDR2 is SQIVND in the germline V gene (reference sequence). The CDR3 DNA reads as TGTGCCAGTAGTATGGGGACAGGCGAGCCCAACTATGGCTACACCTTC. Protein: CASSMGTGEPNYGYTF.

This chain connects TRBV29-1 to TRBJ2-3; D tentatively fits TRBD1 or TRBD2 (5 bases each). Germline CDR1 is SQVTM and CDR2 is ANQGSEA. The CDR3 sequence is 16 residues long. V shed 7 bases and J shed 0 bases, with 20 bases lying between them. The CDR3 bases are TGCAGCGCTGGAGGAGTGGGGGATCTGAGCACAGATACGCAGTATTTT. Translation gives CSAGGVGDLSTDTQYF.

J is TRBJ2-3 and V is TRBV27; D is uncertain. The CDR3 contains 16 residues. Trimming removed 5 bases from V and 1 base from J, with 16 bases in between. From germline, CDR1 is MNHEY and CDR2 SMNVEV (reference sequence). This CDR3 reads CASSIITEAGTDTQYF. The CDR3 DNA is TGTGCCAGCAGTATAATCACTGAGGCGGGCACAGATACGCAGTATTTT.

This clone has just a few counts. The chain links TRBV29-1 to TRBJ2-7; D possibly corresponds to TRBD2 (5 bases). The CDR3 runs 14 residues. The V gene lost 4 bases and the J gene lost 2 bases, with 15 bases spanning the gap. Germline V gene data show CDR1 as SQVTM and CDR2 as ANQGSEA. The CDR3 nucleotides read TGCAGCGTTGGGACTTACCAAGGGACCTACGAGCAGTACTTC. Protein sequence: CSVGTYQGTYEQYF.

The chain links TRBV4-1 to TRBJ2-7; possible D gene TRBD1, 6 bases. V was shortened by 3 bases and J by 0 bases, with 12 bases between the two germline ends. Germline V CDR1 and CDR2: MGHRA, YSYEKL. The CDR3 is made up of 15 amino acids. CDR3 nucleotides: TGCGCCAGCAGCCACAGGGGCCAAAGCTCCTACGAGCAGTACTTC. It codes for CASSHRGQSSYEQYF.

The chain combines TRBV4-1 with TRBJ2-1; tentatively, D is TRBD2 (5 bases). Germline V gene data show CDR1 as MGHRA and CDR2 as YSYEKL. The CDR3 extends over 13 amino acids. V dropped 4 bases and J dropped 8 bases, with 12 bases sitting between them. The CDR3 here is CASSLVRVDEQFF. In DNA, the CDR3 is TGCGCCAGCAGCCTCGTGAGGGTCGATGAGCAGTTCTTC.

The genes are TRBV27 and TRBJ2-7; D gene uncertain. The germline CDR1 and CDR2 sequences are MNHEY and SMNVEV (reference sequence). The CDR3 is 13 residues long. The germline V and J ends were trimmed by 3 bases and 1 base, with 7 bases remaining between them. CDR3 nucleotides: TGTGCCAGCAGTTTGGCAGAGTCCTACGAGCAGTACTTC. This translates into CASSLAESYEQYF.

The chain is built from TRBV7-6 and TRBJ2-5; weak D call: TRBD1 (5 bases). Trimming cost V 5 bases and J 5 bases, with 12 bases left between them. The CDR3 contains 13 residues. CDR1 is SGHVS, CDR2 FNYEAQ, per germline. The CDR3 sequence: CASSTGHGETQYF. In DNA, the CDR3 is TGTGCCAGCAGCACAGGCCACGGGGAGACCCAGTACTTC.

The rearrangement links TRBV29-1 to TRBJ2-1, with 11 bases that match TRBD2. The junction had 14 bases not matched to a gene; V was cut back by 8 bases and J by 2 bases. The CDR3 covers 17 residues. From germline, CDR1 is SQVTM and CDR2 ANQGSEA. The CDR3 DNA follows: TGCAGCCTCGAGGGGCTAGCGGGAGGCAGGACCTACAATGAGCAGTTCTTC. Protein product: CSLEGLAGGRTYNEQFF.

This clone has a single count. The chain's CDR3 is CASSLLGGPEEQYF. In DNA form, the CDR3 reads TGTGCCAGCAGCTTACTAGGGGGTCCCGAGGAGCAGTACTTC. The chain joins TRBV11-2 to TRBJ2-7; TRBD1 is a possible D gene (6 bases). The CDR3 length is 14 residues. V dropped 2 bases and J dropped 7 bases, with 15 bases sitting between them. Germline V gives CDR1 SGHAT, CDR2 FQNNGV.

The chain uses TRBV5-6 and TRBJ2-6; D perhaps matches TRBD2 (5 bases). The V end was cut by 4 bases, the J end by 6 bases, with 26 bases between. In germline, CDR1 is SGHDT, CDR2 YYEEEE. The CDR3 contains 19 residues. CDR3 sequence reads: CASSPAGFLGSAAANVLTF. DNA of the CDR3: TGTGCCAGCAGCCCGGCGGGCTTTCTAGGCTCTGCGGCGGCCAACGTCCTGACTTTC.

V is TRBV4-1 and J is TRBJ2-7, with 8 bases lining up with TRBD1. With 2 bases clipped from V and 0 bases from J, the junction kept 6 bases outside the gene matches. Germline V gene lookup returns CDR1 MGHRA and CDR2 YSYEKL. The CDR3 has 16 residues. CDR3 region: CASSQTDRGPSYEQYF. The CDR3 DNA follows: TGCGCCAGCAGCCAAACTGACAGGGGTCCCTCCTACGAGCAGTACTTC.

The chain carries TRBV7-9 and TRBJ2-7; a weak D match, TRBD2 (7 bases). CDR1 and CDR2 from the germline V gene are SEHNR and FQNEAQ (reference sequence). Trimming took 2 bases from V and 2 from J, leaving 16 bases between them. This CDR3 is built from 16 residues. CDR3 protein: CASSLSGGTKTYEQYF. In nucleotides, the CDR3 is TGTGCCAGCAGCTTATCGGGGGGCACTAAAACCTACGAGCAGTACTTC.

V is TRBV14 and J is TRBJ2-2; the D is unclear. Trimming cost V 6 bases and J 3 bases, with 8 bases left between them. The CDR3 is 13 residues long. Looked up from germline, CDR1 is SGHDN and CDR2 is FVKESK. The chain's CDR3 is CASRNWDTGELFF. The CDR3, as DNA: TGTGCCAGCAGAAATTGGGACACCGGGGAGCTGTTTTTT.